This TCR beta chain was recorded in a study of low-dose radiotherapy and immunotherapy resistance in tumors. First-strand cDNA used TRAV- and TRBV-specific primers, covering alpha and beta chains. With a constant-region primer and a V-primer adapter, TCRs were subjected to 20 PCR cycles of amplification. TCRdb recomputed calls from the reads with MiXCR, one row per CDR3 protein. The sample lists around 80,000 distinct CDR3 sequences, around 17% occurring once. This clonotype was counted many times. Time point defined: after trial treatment. Treatment meaning: LDRT plus nivolumab, ipilimumab, low-dose cyclophosphamide and aspirin (RACIN trial). Trimming left V 0 bases short and J 5 bases short, with 13 bases between. CDR1 and CDR2 (germline): LGHNA, YSLEER. The CDR3 totals 15 residues.

The specimen comprised PBMCs, sampled after low-dose radiotherapy plus immunotherapy. The V gene is TRBV4-3, the J gene TRBJ2-5; D unclear. This receptor was obtained from a male donor with prostate cancer. In DNA, the CDR3 is TGCGCCAGCAGCCAAGATTCCCGGCCCCGGGAGACCCAGTACTTC. Translated, it gives CASSQDSRPRETQYF.